Below are 4 T cell receptor beta chains sequenced from a single sample in a study of blood T cell repertoires in COVID-19. This table comes from immunoSEQ multiplex PCR, and its TCRdb copy is limited to in-frame clones, with some not included. Here the sample spans tens of thousands of clones, 65% to 90% being singletons. What was sequenced was peripheral blood. These receptors came from a woman in her sixties with acute or convalescent COVID-19.

The chain employs TRBV15 and TRBJ1-1, with D possibly TRBD1 on 5 matching bases. Trimming removed 3 bases from V and 5 bases from J, with 10 bases in between. This CDR3 has 13 amino acids. Germline CDR1 and CDR2: LNHNV and YYDKDF (reference sequence). In nucleotides, the CDR3 is TGTGCCACCAGCAGTTCCAGGGTAACTGAAGCTTTCTTT. Residues: CATSSSRVTEAFF.

The chain has TRBV5-1 and TRBJ2-1; 8 bases fit TRBD2. The J segment lost 0 bases and the V segment lost 5 bases, leaving 4 bases of the junction unmatched. The CDR3 has 15 amino acids. Germline V gene data show CDR1 as SGHRS and CDR2 as YFSETQ. For the CDR3, the DNA is TGCGCCAGCAGGACTAGCGAGAGCTCCTACAATGAGCAGTTCTTC. This encodes CASRTSESSYNEQFF.

This clone was seen once. The J gene is TRBJ2-1, the V gene TRBV6-1, with D perhaps matching TRBD2 (5 bases). CDR3 length: 16 residues. Trimming left V 0 bases short and J 2 bases short, with 11 bases between. CDR1 and CDR2 (germline): MNHNS, SASEGT. CDR3 bases: TGTGCCAGCAGTGAAGCGCTTCTCGGGGCCTACAATGAGCAGTTCTTC. This encodes CASSEALLGAYNEQFF.

This clone was detected only once. The CDR3 protein is CASSLGRVETQYF. CDR3 nucleotides: TGTGCCAGCAGCTTGGGGCGGGTAGAGACCCAGTACTTC. J is TRBJ2-5 and V is TRBV5-6; possibly TRBD2 for D (5 bases). Germline V CDR1 and CDR2: SGHDT, YYEEEE. V lost 0 bases to trimming and J lost 4 bases, with 7 bases between them. This CDR3 spans 13 amino acids.